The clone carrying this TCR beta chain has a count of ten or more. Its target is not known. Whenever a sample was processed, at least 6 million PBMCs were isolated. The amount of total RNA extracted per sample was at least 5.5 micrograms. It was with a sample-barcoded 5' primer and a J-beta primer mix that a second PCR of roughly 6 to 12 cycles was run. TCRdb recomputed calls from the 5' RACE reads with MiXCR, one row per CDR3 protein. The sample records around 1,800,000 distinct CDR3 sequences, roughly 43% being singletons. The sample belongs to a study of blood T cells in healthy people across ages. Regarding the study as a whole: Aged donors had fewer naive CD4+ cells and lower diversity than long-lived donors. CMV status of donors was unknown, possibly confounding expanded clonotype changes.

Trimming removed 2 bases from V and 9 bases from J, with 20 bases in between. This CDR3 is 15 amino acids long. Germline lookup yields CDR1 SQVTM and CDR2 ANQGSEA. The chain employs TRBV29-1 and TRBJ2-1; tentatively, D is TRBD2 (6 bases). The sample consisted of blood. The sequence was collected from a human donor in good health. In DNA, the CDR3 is TGCAGCGTTGAAAGTCTGAGGAGGGAAAGCGGTGAGCAGTTCTTC. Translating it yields CSVESLRRESGEQFF.